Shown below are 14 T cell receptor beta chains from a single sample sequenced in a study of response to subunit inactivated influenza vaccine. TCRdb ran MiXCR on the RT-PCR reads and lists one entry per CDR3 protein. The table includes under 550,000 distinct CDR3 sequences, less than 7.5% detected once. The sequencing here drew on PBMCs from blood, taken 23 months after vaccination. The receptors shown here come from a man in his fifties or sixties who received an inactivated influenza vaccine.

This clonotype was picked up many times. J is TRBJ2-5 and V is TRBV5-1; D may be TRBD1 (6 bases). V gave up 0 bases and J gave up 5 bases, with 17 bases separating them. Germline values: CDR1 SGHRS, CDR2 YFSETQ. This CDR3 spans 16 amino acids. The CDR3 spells CASSLAAASQGETQYF. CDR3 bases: TGCGCCAGCAGCTTGGCTGCAGCCTCCCAGGGGGAGACCCAGTACTTC.

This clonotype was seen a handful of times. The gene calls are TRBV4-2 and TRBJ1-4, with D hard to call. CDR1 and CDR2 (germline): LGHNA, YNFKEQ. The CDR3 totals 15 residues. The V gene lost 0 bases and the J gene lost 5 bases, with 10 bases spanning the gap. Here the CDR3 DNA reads TGTGCCAGCAGCCAAGATTGGGCGGGGAATGAAAAACTGTTTTTT. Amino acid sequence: CASSQDWAGNEKLFF.

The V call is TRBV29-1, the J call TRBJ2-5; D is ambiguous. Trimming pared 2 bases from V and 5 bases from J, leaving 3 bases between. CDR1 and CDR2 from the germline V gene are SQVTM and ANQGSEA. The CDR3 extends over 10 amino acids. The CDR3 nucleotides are TGCAGCGTTGAACTGGAGACCCAGTACTTC. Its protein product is CSVELETQYF.

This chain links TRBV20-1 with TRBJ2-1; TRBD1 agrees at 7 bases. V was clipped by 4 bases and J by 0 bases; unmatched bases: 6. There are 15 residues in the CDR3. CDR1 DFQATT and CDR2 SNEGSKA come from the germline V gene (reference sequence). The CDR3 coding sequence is TGCAGTGCTAATAACCGGGACAGCTCCTACAATGAGCAGTTCTTC. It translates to CSANNRDSSYNEQFF.

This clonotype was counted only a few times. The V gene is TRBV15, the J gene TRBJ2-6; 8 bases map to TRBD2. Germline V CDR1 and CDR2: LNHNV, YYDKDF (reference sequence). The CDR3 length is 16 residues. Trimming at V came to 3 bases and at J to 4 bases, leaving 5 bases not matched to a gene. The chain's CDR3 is CATSSGGARGANVLTF. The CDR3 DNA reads TGTGCCACCAGCAGCGGGGGGGCGAGAGGGGCCAACGTCCTGACTTTC.

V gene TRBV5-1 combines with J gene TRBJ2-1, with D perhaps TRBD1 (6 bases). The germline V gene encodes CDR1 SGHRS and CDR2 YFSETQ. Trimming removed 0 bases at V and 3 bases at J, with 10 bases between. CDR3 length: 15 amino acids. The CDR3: CASSLDRAGYNEQFF. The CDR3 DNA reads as TGCGCCAGCAGCTTGGACAGGGCTGGCTACAATGAGCAGTTCTTC.

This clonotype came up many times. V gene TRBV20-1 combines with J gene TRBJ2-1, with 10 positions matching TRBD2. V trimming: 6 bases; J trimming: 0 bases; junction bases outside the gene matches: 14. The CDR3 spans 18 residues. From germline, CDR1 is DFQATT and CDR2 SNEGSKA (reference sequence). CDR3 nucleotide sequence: TGCAGTGCCGTAGAACGGCTAGCGGGAGCCTCCTCCTACAATGAGCAGTTCTTC. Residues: CSAVERLAGASSYNEQFF.

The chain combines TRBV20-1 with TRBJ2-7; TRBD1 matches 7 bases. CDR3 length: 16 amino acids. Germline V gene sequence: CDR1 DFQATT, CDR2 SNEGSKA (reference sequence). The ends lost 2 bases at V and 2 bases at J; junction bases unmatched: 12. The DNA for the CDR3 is TGCAGTGCTAGATTAAGGGGGCCCGGGGCCGCCTACGAGCAGTACTTC. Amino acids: CSARLRGPGAAYEQYF.

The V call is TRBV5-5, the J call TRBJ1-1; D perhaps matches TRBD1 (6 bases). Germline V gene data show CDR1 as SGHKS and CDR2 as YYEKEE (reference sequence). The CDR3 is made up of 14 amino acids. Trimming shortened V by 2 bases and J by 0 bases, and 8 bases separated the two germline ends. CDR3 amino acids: CASSFPGVNTEAFF. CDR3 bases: TGTGCCAGCAGCTTTCCAGGGGTGAACACTGAAGCTTTCTTT. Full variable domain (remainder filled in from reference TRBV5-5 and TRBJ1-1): DAGVTQSPTHLIKTRGQQVTLRCSPISGHKSVSWYQQVLGQGPQFIFQYYEKEERGRGNFPDRFSARQFPNYSSELNVNALLLGDSALYLCASSFPGVNTEAFFGQGTRLTVV.

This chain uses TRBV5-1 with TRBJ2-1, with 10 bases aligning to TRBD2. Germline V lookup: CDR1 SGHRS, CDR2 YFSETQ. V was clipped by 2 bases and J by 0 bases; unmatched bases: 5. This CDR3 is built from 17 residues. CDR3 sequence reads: CASSLGAGGISYNEQFF. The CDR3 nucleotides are TGCGCCAGCAGCTTAGGAGCGGGGGGGATCTCCTACAATGAGCAGTTCTTC. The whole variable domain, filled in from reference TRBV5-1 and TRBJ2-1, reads KAGVTQTPRYLIKTRGQQVTLSCSPISGHRSVSWYQQTPGQGLQFLFEYFSETQRNKGNFPGRFSGRQFSNSRSEMNVSTLELGDSALYLCASSLGAGGISYNEQFFGPGTRLTVL.

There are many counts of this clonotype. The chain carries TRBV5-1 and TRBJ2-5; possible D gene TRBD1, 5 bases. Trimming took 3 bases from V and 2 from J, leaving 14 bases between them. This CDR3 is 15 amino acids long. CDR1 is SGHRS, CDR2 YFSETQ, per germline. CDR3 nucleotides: TGCGCCAGCAGCTCAGGGCTCATCTCACAAGAGACCCAGTACTTC. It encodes CASSSGLISQETQYF.

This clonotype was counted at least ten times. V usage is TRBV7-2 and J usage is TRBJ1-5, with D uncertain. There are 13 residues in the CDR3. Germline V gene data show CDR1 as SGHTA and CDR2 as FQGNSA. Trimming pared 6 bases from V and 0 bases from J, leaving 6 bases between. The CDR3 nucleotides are TGTGCCAGCAGTTACTATAGCAATCAGCCCCAGCATTTT. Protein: CASSYYSNQPQHF.

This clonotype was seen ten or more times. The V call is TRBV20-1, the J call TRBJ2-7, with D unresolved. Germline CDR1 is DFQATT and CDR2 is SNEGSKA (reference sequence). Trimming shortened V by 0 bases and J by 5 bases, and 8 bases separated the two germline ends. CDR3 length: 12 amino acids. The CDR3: CSARDSRHEQYF. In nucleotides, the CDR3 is TGCAGTGCTAGAGATTCCAGGCACGAGCAGTACTTC.

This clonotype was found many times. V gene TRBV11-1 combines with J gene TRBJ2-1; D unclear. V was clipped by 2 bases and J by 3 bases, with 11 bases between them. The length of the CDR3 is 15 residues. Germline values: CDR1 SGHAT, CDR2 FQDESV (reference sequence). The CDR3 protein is CASSLSPAGYNEQFF. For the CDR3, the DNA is TGTGCCAGCAGCTTAAGTCCGGCAGGCTACAATGAGCAGTTCTTC.